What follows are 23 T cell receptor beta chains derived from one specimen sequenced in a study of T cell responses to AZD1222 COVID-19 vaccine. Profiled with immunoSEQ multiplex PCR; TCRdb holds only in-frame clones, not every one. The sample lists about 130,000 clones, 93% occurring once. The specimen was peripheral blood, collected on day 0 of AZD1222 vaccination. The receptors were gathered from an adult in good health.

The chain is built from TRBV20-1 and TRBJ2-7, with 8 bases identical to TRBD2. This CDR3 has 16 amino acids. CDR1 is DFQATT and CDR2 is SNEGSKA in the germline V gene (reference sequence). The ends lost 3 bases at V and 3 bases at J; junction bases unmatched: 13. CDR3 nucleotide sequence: TGCAGTGCTAGTGGACCCGGCGGGGGGTCGATCTACGAGCAGTACTTC. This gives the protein CSASGPGGGSIYEQYF.

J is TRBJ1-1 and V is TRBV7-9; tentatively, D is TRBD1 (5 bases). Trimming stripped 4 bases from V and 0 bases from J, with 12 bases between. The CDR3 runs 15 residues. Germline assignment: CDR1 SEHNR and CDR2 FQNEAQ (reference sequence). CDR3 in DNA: TGTGCCAGCAGCTCCGGTGGGGCCCTGAACACTGAAGCTTTCTTT. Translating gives CASSSGGALNTEAFF.

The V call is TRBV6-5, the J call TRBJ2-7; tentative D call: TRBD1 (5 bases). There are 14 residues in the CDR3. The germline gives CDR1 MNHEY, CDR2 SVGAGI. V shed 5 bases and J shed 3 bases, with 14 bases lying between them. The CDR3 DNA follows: TGTGCCAGCAGTACTAACAGGCCCGACTACGAGCAGTACTTC. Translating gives CASSTNRPDYEQYF.

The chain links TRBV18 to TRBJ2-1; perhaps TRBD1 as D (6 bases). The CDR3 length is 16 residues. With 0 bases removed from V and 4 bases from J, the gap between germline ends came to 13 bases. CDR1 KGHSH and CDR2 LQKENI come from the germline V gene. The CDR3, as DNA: TGTGCCAGCTCACCACCGGTACAGGGTACTTACAATGAGCAGTTCTTC. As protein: CASSPPVQGTYNEQFF.

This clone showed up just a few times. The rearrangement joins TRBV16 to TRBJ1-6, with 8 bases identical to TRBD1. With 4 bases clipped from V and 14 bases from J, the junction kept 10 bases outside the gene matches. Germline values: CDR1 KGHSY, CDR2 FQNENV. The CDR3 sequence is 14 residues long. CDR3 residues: CASSPPRGQGTLHF. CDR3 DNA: TGTGCCAGCAGCCCACCCAGGGGGCAGGGGACCCTCCACTTT.

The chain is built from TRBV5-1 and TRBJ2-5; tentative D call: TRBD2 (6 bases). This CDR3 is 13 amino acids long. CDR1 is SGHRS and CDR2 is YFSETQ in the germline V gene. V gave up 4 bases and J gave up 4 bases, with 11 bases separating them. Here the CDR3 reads CASSEIGGETQYF. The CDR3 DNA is TGCGCCAGCAGCGAGATCGGGGGAGAGACCCAGTACTTC.

CDR3 residues: CASSIGRLNTEAFF. DNA of the CDR3: TGTGCCAGCAGCATCGGACGGTTGAACACTGAAGCTTTCTTT. The V call is TRBV6-5, the J call TRBJ1-1; D ambiguous. There are 14 residues in the CDR3. Trimming took 6 bases from V and 0 from J, leaving 11 bases between them. In germline, CDR1 is MNHEY, CDR2 SVGAGI.

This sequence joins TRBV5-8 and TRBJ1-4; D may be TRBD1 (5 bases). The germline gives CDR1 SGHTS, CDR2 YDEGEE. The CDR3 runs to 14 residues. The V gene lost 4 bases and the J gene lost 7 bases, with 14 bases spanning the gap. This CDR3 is CASSPKGFSEKLFF. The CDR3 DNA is TGTGCCAGCAGCCCGAAGGGGTTTAGTGAAAAACTGTTTTTT.

CDR3 nucleotide sequence: TGTGCCAGCAGTTTTTTAGGTCCCACTCAGGGGTTCCACACTGAAGCTTTCTTT. Translation: CASSFLGPTQGFHTEAFF. The rearrangement uses TRBV27 and TRBJ1-1; the D gene is possibly TRBD1 (6 bases). CDR3 size: 18 residues. Germline-derived CDR1 and CDR2 are MNHEY and SMNVEV (reference sequence). Trimming pared 3 bases from V and 3 bases from J, leaving 23 bases between.

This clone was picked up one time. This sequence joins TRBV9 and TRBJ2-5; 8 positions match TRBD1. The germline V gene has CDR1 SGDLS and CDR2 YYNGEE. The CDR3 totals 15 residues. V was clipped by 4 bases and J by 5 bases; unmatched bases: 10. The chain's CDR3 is CASSLPQGGHETQYF. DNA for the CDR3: TGTGCCAGCAGCTTGCCACAGGGGGGCCATGAGACCCAGTACTTC.

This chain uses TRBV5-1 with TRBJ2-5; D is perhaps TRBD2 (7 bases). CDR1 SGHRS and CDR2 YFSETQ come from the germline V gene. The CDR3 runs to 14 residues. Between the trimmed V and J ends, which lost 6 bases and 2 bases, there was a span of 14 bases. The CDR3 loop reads CASNRGAYQETQYF. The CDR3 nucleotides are TGCGCCAGCAATCGGGGGGCCTATCAAGAGACCCAGTACTTC.

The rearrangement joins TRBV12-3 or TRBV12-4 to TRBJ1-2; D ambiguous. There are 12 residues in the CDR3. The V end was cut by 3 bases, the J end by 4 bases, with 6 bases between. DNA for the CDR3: TGTGCCAGCAGTTTTGCAGGCTATGGCTACACCTTC. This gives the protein CASSFAGYGYTF.

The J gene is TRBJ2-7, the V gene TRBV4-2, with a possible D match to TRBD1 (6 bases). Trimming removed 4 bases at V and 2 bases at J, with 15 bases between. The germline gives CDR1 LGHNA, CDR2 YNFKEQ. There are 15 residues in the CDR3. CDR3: CASSRVGDTTYEQYF. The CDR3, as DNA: TGTGCCAGCAGCCGGGTAGGGGACACTACCTACGAGCAGTACTTC.

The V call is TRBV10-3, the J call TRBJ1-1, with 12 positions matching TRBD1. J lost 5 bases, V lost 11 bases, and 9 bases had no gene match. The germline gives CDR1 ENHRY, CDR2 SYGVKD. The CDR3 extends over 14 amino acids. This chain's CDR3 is CASSGTGGETEAFF. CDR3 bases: TGTGCCTCCTCCGGGACAGGGGGCGAGACTGAAGCTTTCTTT.

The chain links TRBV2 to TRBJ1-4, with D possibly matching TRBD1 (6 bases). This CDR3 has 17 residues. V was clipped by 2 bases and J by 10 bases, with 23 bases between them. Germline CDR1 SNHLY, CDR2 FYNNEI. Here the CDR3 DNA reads TGTGCCAGCAGTGAAAGCAGGAAAGGGGGGTCGAGGCTAAAACTGTTTTTT. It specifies CASSESRKGGSRLKLFF.

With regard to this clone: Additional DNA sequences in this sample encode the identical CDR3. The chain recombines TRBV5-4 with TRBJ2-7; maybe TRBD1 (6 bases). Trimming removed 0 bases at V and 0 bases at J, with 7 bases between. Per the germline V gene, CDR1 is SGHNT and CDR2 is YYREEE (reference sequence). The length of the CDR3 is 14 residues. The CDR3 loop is CASSLGGLSYEQYF. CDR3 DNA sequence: TGTGCCAGCAGCTTGGGGGGGCTCTCCTACGAGCAGTACTTC. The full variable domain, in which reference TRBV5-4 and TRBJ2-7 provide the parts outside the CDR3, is ETGVTQSPTHLIKTRGQQVTLRCSSQSGHNTVSWYQQALGQGPQFIFQYYREEENGRGNFPPRFSGLQFPNYSSELNVNALELDDSALYLCASSLGGLSYEQYFGPGTRLTVT.

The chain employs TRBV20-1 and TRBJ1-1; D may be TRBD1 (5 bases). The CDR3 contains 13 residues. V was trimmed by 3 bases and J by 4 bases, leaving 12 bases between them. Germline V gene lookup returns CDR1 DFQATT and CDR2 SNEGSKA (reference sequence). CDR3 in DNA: TGCAGTGCTAGTTTCCCAGGGACCACTGAAGCTTTCTTT. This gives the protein CSASFPGTTEAFF.

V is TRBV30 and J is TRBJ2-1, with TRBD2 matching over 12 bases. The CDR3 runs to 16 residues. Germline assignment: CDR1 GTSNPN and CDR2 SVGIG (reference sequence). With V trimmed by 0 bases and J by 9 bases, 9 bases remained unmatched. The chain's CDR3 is CAWSVFASGGAGEQFF. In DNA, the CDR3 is TGTGCCTGGAGTGTTTTTGCTAGCGGGGGGGCCGGTGAGCAGTTCTTC. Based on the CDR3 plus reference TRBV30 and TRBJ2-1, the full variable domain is SQTIHQWPATLVQPVGSPLSLECTVEGTSNPNLYWYRQAAGRGLQLLFYSVGIGQISSEVPQNLSASRPQDRQFILSSKKLLLSDSGFYLCAWSVFASGGAGEQFFGPGTRLTVL.

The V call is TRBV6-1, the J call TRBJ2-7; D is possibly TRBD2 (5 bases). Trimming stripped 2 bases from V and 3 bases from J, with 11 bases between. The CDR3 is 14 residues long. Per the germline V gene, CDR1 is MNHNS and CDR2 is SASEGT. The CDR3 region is CASSELGRFYEQYF. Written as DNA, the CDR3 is TGTGCCAGCAGTGAACTGGGGAGATTCTACGAGCAGTACTTC.

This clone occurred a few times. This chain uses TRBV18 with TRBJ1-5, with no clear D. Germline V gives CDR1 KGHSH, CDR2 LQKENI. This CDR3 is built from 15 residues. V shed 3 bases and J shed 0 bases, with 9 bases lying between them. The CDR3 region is CASSPRAASNQPQHF. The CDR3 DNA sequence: TGTGCCAGCTCACCTAGGGCAGCTAGCAATCAGCCCCAGCATTTT.

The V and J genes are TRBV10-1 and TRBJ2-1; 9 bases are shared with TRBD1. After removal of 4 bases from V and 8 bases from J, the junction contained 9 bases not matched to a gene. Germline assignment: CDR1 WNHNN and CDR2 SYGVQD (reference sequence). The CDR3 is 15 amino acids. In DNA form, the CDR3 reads TGCGCCAGCAGTGGCGGGACGAACAGGGGGCATGAGCAGTTCTTC. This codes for CASSGGTNRGHEQFF.

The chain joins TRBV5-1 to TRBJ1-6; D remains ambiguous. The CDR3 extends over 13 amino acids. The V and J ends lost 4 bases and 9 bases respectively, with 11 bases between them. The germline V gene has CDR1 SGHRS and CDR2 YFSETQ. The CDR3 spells CASSRSLGSPLHF. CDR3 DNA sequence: TGCGCCAGCAGCCGGTCATTGGGTTCACCCCTCCACTTT.

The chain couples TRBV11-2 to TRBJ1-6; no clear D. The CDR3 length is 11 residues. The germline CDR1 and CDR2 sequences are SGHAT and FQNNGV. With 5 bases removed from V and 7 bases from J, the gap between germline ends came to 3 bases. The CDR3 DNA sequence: TGTGCCAGCAGCATGAATTCACCCCTCCACTTT. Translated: CASSMNSPLHF.